This entry lists 26 T cell receptor beta chains sequenced from one sample in a study of CD8 T cells in ankylosing spondylitis. A single record per CDR3 protein comes from TCRdb applying MiXCR to the 5' RACE reads. Of a few hundred thousand distinct CDR3 sequences in the sample, 15% to 20% were seen once. The sequenced sample consisted of blood, either unsorted or a sorted T cell fraction (not recorded which). The origin of the receptors is a male donor with ankylosing spondylitis or in good health (not recorded which).

This clonotype was recorded a few times. The J gene is TRBJ2-1, the V gene TRBV12-3 or TRBV12-4; 13 bases map to TRBD2. V trimming: 5 bases; J trimming: 8 bases; junction bases outside the gene matches: 3. This CDR3 contains 14 residues. The DNA of the CDR3 is TGTGCCAGCAGTGGACTAGCGGGAGCATATGAGCAGTTCTTC. Encoded protein: CASSGLAGAYEQFF.

This clonotype was seen a few times. The chain is built from TRBV3-1 and TRBJ2-1; 9 bases match TRBD1. Germline V gene data show CDR1 as LGHDT and CDR2 as YNNKEL (reference sequence). This CDR3 spans 16 amino acids. The V and J ends lost 3 bases and 0 bases, in that order; junction bases with no gene match: 3. Here the CDR3 reads CASSHSDRGSYNEQFF. The DNA of the CDR3 is TGTGCCAGCAGCCATTCGGACAGGGGCTCCTACAATGAGCAGTTCTTC.

The rearrangement joins TRBV12-3 or TRBV12-4 to TRBJ2-1; 9 bases are a match to TRBD2. The CDR3 totals 17 residues. The trim removed 6 bases at V and 4 bases at J, leaving 13 bases unmatched. The CDR3 nucleotides read TGTGCCAGCAGCCCGTTTGGAGAGACTAGCGGATACAATGAGCAGTTCTTC. It encodes CASSPFGETSGYNEQFF.

This clonotype was observed at least ten times. The chain couples TRBV9 to TRBJ2-1; 10 bases line up with TRBD2. V trimming: 2 bases; J trimming: 6 bases; junction bases outside the gene matches: 5. The germline V gene has CDR1 SGDLS and CDR2 YYNGEE. The CDR3 contains 15 residues. CDR3 coding DNA: TGTGCCAGCAGCGTCGCGGGGACTAGCGTCAATGAGCAGTTCTTC. This encodes CASSVAGTSVNEQFF.

The chain joins TRBV29-1 to TRBJ2-5, with D perhaps matching TRBD2 (6 bases). V was trimmed by 7 bases and J by 1 base, leaving 25 bases between them. Per the germline V gene, CDR1 is SQVTM and CDR2 is ANQGSEA. This CDR3 is 17 amino acids long. The CDR3 DNA reads as TGCAGCGCTCGTACCGGGGCTACGGGGGTTACCCAAGAGACCCAGTACTTC. Protein sequence: CSARTGATGVTQETQYF.

This clonotype was observed a handful of times. The gene calls are TRBV5-4 and TRBJ1-2; D call uncertain. The CDR3 totals 14 residues. V shed 0 bases and J shed 1 base, with 7 bases lying between them. Per germline, CDR1 SGHNT and CDR2 YYREEE (reference sequence). The CDR3 protein is CASSLVHGNYGYTF. The CDR3, as DNA: TGTGCCAGCAGCTTGGTTCACGGTAACTATGGCTACACCTTC.

The rearrangement joins TRBV3-1 to TRBJ1-6, with a weak D call TRBD1 (5 bases). Germline V lookup: CDR1 LGHDT, CDR2 YNNKEL (reference sequence). The CDR3 covers 16 residues. V was pared by 4 bases and J by 4 bases, with 14 bases between. Written as DNA, the CDR3 is TGTGCCAGCAGCCTTCTCCTCGACAGTTATAATTCACCCCTCCACTTT. It is translated as CASSLLLDSYNSPLHF.

This clonotype was recorded a few times. The chain uses TRBV5-1 and TRBJ1-1; possible D gene TRBD1, 6 bases. The CDR3 extends over 14 amino acids. Germline V gives CDR1 SGHRS, CDR2 YFSETQ. The V and J ends lost 3 bases and 1 base respectively, with 10 bases between them. The CDR3 protein is CASSSGTRNTEAFF. In nucleotides, the CDR3 is TGCGCCAGCAGCTCCGGGACAAGGAACACTGAAGCTTTCTTT.

The chain links TRBV20-1 to TRBJ2-2; 9 bases line up with TRBD1. Trimming cost V 0 bases and J 3 bases; bases outside gene matches: 2. Germline CDR1 is DFQATT and CDR2 is SNEGSKA (reference sequence). This CDR3 comprises 15 residues. CDR3 loop: CSARDWDRDTGELFF. CDR3 nucleotide sequence: TGCAGTGCTAGAGATTGGGACAGGGACACCGGGGAGCTGTTTTTT.

This clonotype occurred a few times. The rearrangement joins TRBV19 to TRBJ1-2; tentative D call: TRBD1 (6 bases). Germline V gene data show CDR1 as LNHDA and CDR2 as SQIVND (reference sequence). The CDR3 totals 15 residues. The V end lost 8 bases, the J end lost 6 bases, and 22 bases lay between the germline ends. The CDR3 loop reads CASRYRETVGHGYTF. The CDR3 nucleotides read TGTGCCAGTCGCTACAGGGAAACAGTCGGACATGGCTACACCTTC.

This clonotype turned up a few times. The chain links TRBV27 to TRBJ2-5, with D perhaps matching TRBD2 (5 bases). The CDR3 spans 13 residues. The germline gives CDR1 MNHEY, CDR2 SMNVEV (reference sequence). V shed 2 bases and J shed 5 bases, with 9 bases lying between them. Written as DNA, the CDR3 is TGTGCCAGCAGTTTAGACTCGGGGGAGACCCAGTACTTC. It translates to CASSLDSGETQYF.

The J gene is TRBJ1-1, the V gene TRBV20-1; D is unclear. The CDR3 sequence is 13 residues long. V lost 6 bases and J 6 bases, leaving 17 bases between the germline ends. Germline values: CDR1 DFQATT, CDR2 SNEGSKA (reference sequence). The CDR3 sequence: CSAPTFGSSEAFF. In nucleotides, the CDR3 is TGCAGTGCCCCAACGTTTGGGTCCTCTGAAGCTTTCTTT.

This chain uses TRBV19 with TRBJ2-1; 10 bases agree with TRBD2. Germline loops: CDR1 LNHDA, CDR2 SQIVND (reference sequence). The CDR3 runs to 15 residues. V lost 10 bases, J lost 5 bases, and 11 bases stayed unmatched. The CDR3 reads CATSPTSGTNNEQFF. CDR3 nucleotides: TGTGCCACCAGTCCCACTAGCGGGACCAACAATGAGCAGTTCTTC.

In the case of this clonotype: With a much larger clone just one base away, this may be a read error. The chain has TRBV9 and TRBJ2-1, with D possibly being TRBD2 (5 bases). The V end was cut by 1 base, the J end by 7 bases, with 18 bases between. The CDR3 consists of 16 residues. Per the germline V gene, CDR1 is SGDLS and CDR2 is YYNGEE. The CDR3 DNA is TGTGCCAGCAGCGTACCCAAGGAGGCCCTAAGTAATGAGCAGTTCTTC. It yields the protein CASSVPKEALSNEQFF.

This clonotype was seen only a few times. The CDR3 loop reads CASSLGYNSYEQYF. DNA of the CDR3: TGCGCCAGCAGCTTGGGTTACAACTCCTACGAGCAGTACTTC. This chain links TRBV5-1 with TRBJ2-7; no clear D gene. Germline V lookup: CDR1 SGHRS, CDR2 YFSETQ. CDR3 length: 14 amino acids. V was clipped by 0 bases and J by 0 bases, with 7 bases between them.

The rearrangement uses TRBV5-1 and TRBJ2-7; 10 bases are shared with TRBD1. The V gene end was trimmed by 7 bases and the J gene end by 3 bases; junction bases not matched to a gene: 22. This CDR3 contains 19 residues. Germline V gives CDR1 SGHRS, CDR2 YFSETQ. DNA of the CDR3: TGCGCCAGCGGAAGTGCGGGGACAGGGGAGCCGATGCTGGGCTACGAGCAGTACTTC. Its protein is CASGSAGTGEPMLGYEQYF.

V usage is TRBV12-5 and J usage is TRBJ2-7, with D unresolved. This CDR3 has 17 residues. Germline CDR1 LGHNT, CDR2 FRNRAP. This chain's CDR3 is CATCQKPPTFFSYEQYF. The CDR3 DNA reads as TGTGCCACCTGCCAAAAACCACCGACATTTTTCTCCTACGAGCAGTACTTC.

V usage is TRBV4-3 and J usage is TRBJ2-3, with 11 positions matching TRBD2. The CDR3 consists of 19 residues. V lost 0 bases and J lost 2; bases outside the gene matches: 10. The germline gives CDR1 LGHNA, CDR2 YSLEER. The CDR3 sequence is CASSQDPGLAGSLTDTQYF. The CDR3 bases are TGCGCCAGCAGCCAAGATCCCGGACTAGCGGGCAGCCTCACAGATACGCAGTATTTT.

The rearrangement links TRBV12-3 or TRBV12-4 to TRBJ1-2, with TRBD1 matching 7 bases. The CDR3 consists of 16 residues. V lost 0 bases, J lost 0 bases, and 4 bases stayed unmatched. DNA of the CDR3: TGTGCCAGCAGTTTAGCAGGGGGCGAGTCTAACTATGGCTACACCTTC. Translated: CASSLAGGESNYGYTF.

This sequence joins TRBV5-1 and TRBJ2-1; possible D gene TRBD1, 6 bases. Germline V gene lookup returns CDR1 SGHRS and CDR2 YFSETQ. The CDR3 is 14 amino acids. V lost 5 bases, J lost 2 bases, and 11 bases lay in between. The CDR3: CASRPDSAYNEQFF. The CDR3, as DNA: TGCGCCAGCAGGCCGGACAGTGCCTACAATGAGCAGTTCTTC.

Only a few counts were recorded for this clonotype. The chain joins TRBV5-1 to TRBJ1-1; perhaps TRBD1 as D (5 bases). V lost 0 bases to trimming and J lost 10 bases, with 10 bases between them. Germline V gene lookup returns CDR1 SGHRS and CDR2 YFSETQ. There are 12 residues in the CDR3. This CDR3 is CASSLDGAGAFF. DNA of the CDR3: TGCGCCAGCAGCTTGGACGGGGCAGGAGCTTTCTTT. Full variable domain (missing parts from reference TRBV5-1 and TRBJ1-1): KAGVTQTPRYLIKTRGQQVTLSCSPISGHRSVSWYQQTPGQGLQFLFEYFSETQRNKGNFPGRFSGRQFSNSRSEMNVSTLELGDSALYLCASSLDGAGAFFGQGTRLTVV.

This clonotype turned up a few times. The chain employs TRBV6-5 and TRBJ2-4, with a weak D call TRBD1 (6 bases). This CDR3 is built from 15 residues. Germline V gives CDR1 MNHEY, CDR2 SVGAGI. The germline V and J ends were trimmed by 5 bases and 1 base, with 12 bases remaining between them. The CDR3 region has the DNA TGTGCCAGCAGTATCGACAGGACGGCCAAAAACATTCAGTACTTC. It specifies CASSIDRTAKNIQYF.

The chain has TRBV27 and TRBJ2-2, with D perhaps TRBD1 (5 bases). Per the germline V gene, CDR1 is MNHEY and CDR2 is SMNVEV (reference sequence). V lost 3 bases, J lost 5 bases, and 10 bases lay in between. There are 14 residues in the CDR3. The CDR3, as DNA: TGTGCCAGCAGTTTTCAGGGATGGACCGGGGAGCTGTTTTTT. This translates into CASSFQGWTGELFF.

The chain is built from TRBV7-6 and TRBJ2-1, with TRBD2 as a possible D gene (6 bases). This CDR3 comprises 17 residues. Between the trimmed V and J ends, which lost 5 bases and 5 bases, there was a span of 22 bases. The germline V gene has CDR1 SGHVS and CDR2 FNYEAQ. Here the CDR3 DNA reads TGTGCCAGCAGCAACCCAATAGCGGAGGGTCCCGACAATGAGCAGTTCTTC. Translated: CASSNPIAEGPDNEQFF. Full variable domain (missing parts from reference TRBV7-6 and TRBJ2-1): GAGVSQSPRYKVTKRGQDVALRCDPISGHVSLYWYRQALGQGPEFLTYFNYEAQQDKSGLPNDRFSAERPEGSISTLTIQRTEQRDSAMYRCASSNPIAEGPDNEQFFGPGTRLTVL.

The rearrangement joins TRBV6-1 to TRBJ2-1, with TRBD1 identical over 9 bases. The CDR3 spans 15 residues. Germline CDR1 is MNHNS and CDR2 is SASEGT. The V and J ends lost 11 bases and 7 bases, in that order; junction bases with no gene match: 15. For the CDR3, the DNA is TGTGCCGGATCAGCAGCCGGGACAGGGTCAAATGAGCAGTTCTTC. This codes for CAGSAAGTGSNEQFF.

This clonotype has more than one count but fewer than ten. This chain uses TRBV4-3 with TRBJ2-2, with 8 positions matching TRBD1. V dropped 0 bases and J dropped 3; count of bases not matched to a gene: 3. The CDR3 runs 16 residues. CDR1 LGHNA and CDR2 YSLEER come from the germline V gene. This CDR3 reads CASSQDDRGYTGELFF. The DNA for the CDR3 is TGCGCCAGCAGCCAAGACGACAGGGGTTACACCGGGGAGCTGTTTTTT.